The 19 T cell receptor beta chains below come from one sample, sequenced in a study of CD8+ T cells in alopecia areata. Treatment noted: oral pan-JAK inhibitor, 5-10 mg twice daily. In each case, RNA was isolated and then reverse transcribed into cDNA as the sequencing template. TCRdb's copy holds only in-frame clones and misses some; the assay was immunoSEQ multiplex PCR. The data hold 150,000 to 250,000 clones, with 58% observed a single time. This specimen consisted of CD4+ T cells sorted from blood, obtained at week 24, from a patient treated with tofacitinib. All receptors derive from a human donor with alopecia areata.

This clone has a handful of counts. J is TRBJ1-5 and V is TRBV6-1; TRBD1 agrees at 7 bases. The trim removed 3 bases at V and 7 bases at J, leaving 9 bases unmatched. Germline V gene data show CDR1 as MNHNS and CDR2 as SASEGT. The CDR3 loop spans 15 amino acids. In DNA form, the CDR3 reads TGTGCCAGCAGTGATCGGACAGGTTATCTCCAGCCCCAGCATTTT. Encoded protein: CASSDRTGYLQPQHF.

The V gene is TRBV18, the J gene TRBJ1-2; TRBD1 matches at 8 bases. The V gene end was trimmed by 1 base and the J gene end by 7 bases; junction bases not matched to a gene: 8. Germline CDR1 and CDR2: KGHSH and LQKENI. The CDR3 runs 15 residues. The DNA for the CDR3 is TGTGCCAGCTCACCACTCGGAGGACAGGGATCTGGCTACACCTTC. This gives the protein CASSPLGGQGSGYTF.

The chain joins TRBV29-1 to TRBJ1-1; no clear D. Germline loops: CDR1 SQVTM, CDR2 ANQGSEA. CDR3 length: 13 residues. The V end lost 0 bases, the J end lost 0 bases, and 5 bases lay between the germline ends. The CDR3: CSVEEHMNTEAFF. The CDR3, as DNA: TGCAGCGTTGAAGAGCACATGAACACTGAAGCTTTCTTT. Based on the CDR3 plus reference TRBV29-1 and TRBJ1-1, the full variable domain is SAVISQKPSRDICQRGTSLTIQCQVDSQVTMMFWYRQQPGQSLTLIATANQGSEATYESGFVIDKFPISRPNLTFSTLTVSNMSPEDSSIYLCSVEEHMNTEAFFGQGTRLTVV.

This clone has just a few counts. CDR3 in DNA: TGTGCCTGGAGTGGGCTCGGGAGCTATCGCGGCGGGGAGCTGTTTTTT. Translating gives CAWSGLGSYRGGELFF. This sequence joins TRBV30 and TRBJ2-2; a possible D gene is TRBD2 (6 bases). This CDR3 contains 16 residues. V was shortened by 1 base and J by 7 bases, with 19 bases between the two germline ends. Germline V lookup: CDR1 GTSNPN, CDR2 SVGIG (reference sequence).

The V call is TRBV10-3, the J call TRBJ2-1; D uncertain. There are 17 residues in the CDR3. Trimming pared 1 base from V and 3 bases from J, leaving 16 bases between. Germline CDR1 and CDR2: ENHRY and SYGVKD. CDR3 loop: CAISEYKAQGFYNEQFF. In DNA form, the CDR3 reads TGTGCCATCAGTGAGTACAAGGCACAAGGATTCTACAATGAGCAGTTCTTC.

The chain carries TRBV4-1 and TRBJ2-3, with D possibly being TRBD2 (6 bases). With 0 bases removed from V and 3 bases from J, the gap between germline ends came to 13 bases. Per germline, CDR1 MGHRA and CDR2 YSYEKL. The CDR3 is 16 residues long. As DNA, the CDR3 is TGCGCCAGCAGCCAAGATTGGGGAGGAGGGACAGATACGCAGTATTTT. This encodes CASSQDWGGGTDTQYF.

The chain employs TRBV20-1 and TRBJ2-2; no reliable D call. Germline CDR1 reads DFQATT; CDR2 reads SNEGSKA (reference sequence). Trimming left V 5 bases short and J 6 bases short, with 4 bases between. The CDR3 runs to 10 residues. For the CDR3, the DNA is TGCAGTGCTGGAGCCGGGGAGCTGTTTTTT. Amino acids: CSAGAGELFF.

The gene calls are TRBV27 and TRBJ2-5; D perhaps matches TRBD1 (6 bases). Germline-derived CDR1 and CDR2 are MNHEY and SMNVEV (reference sequence). The CDR3 loop spans 15 amino acids. Deletions cut 3 bases from V and 0 bases from J, with 11 bases between. This CDR3 is CASSFGRTDQETQYF. The CDR3, as DNA: TGTGCCAGCAGTTTTGGGCGGACAGACCAAGAGACCCAGTACTTC.

This sequence joins TRBV25-1 and TRBJ1-1, with D uncertain. Germline CDR1 reads MGHDK; CDR2 reads SYGVNS. V lost 1 base and J lost 9, with 18 bases in between. CDR3 length equals 15 residues. The CDR3 DNA sequence: TGTGCCAGCAGTGAATTGAAGCGAAGGCCTGGGCAAGCTTTCTTT. Its translation is CASSELKRRPGQAFF.

The chain employs TRBV5-4 and TRBJ2-1, with 7 bases identical to TRBD1. J was trimmed by 8 bases and V by 4 bases; bases with no gene match: 9. The length of the CDR3 is 14 residues. The V gene's germline CDR1 is SGHNT and CDR2 YYREEE (reference sequence). The CDR3 sequence is CASSPHEGGYEQFF. The CDR3 coding sequence is TGTGCCAGCAGCCCCCACGAAGGGGGCTATGAGCAGTTCTTC.

The rearrangement links TRBV11-1 to TRBJ2-2; 9 bases map to TRBD2. Germline values: CDR1 SGHAT, CDR2 FQDESV (reference sequence). The CDR3 sequence is 16 residues long. Trimming at V came to 5 bases and at J to 4 bases, leaving 8 bases not matched to a gene. CDR3 sequence: CASSLIAGAATGELFF. The CDR3 DNA follows: TGTGCCAGCAGCCTCATAGCGGGGGCGGCCACCGGGGAGCTGTTTTTT.

This clone appeared a single time. The chain couples TRBV6-5 to TRBJ1-2; 11 nucleotides agree with TRBD1. CDR3 length: 15 residues. The V and J ends lost 7 bases and 3 bases, in that order; junction bases with no gene match: 7. Germline V gives CDR1 MNHEY, CDR2 SVGAGI. The CDR3 DNA follows: TGTGCCAGCATATCGGGGGGACAGGGGGACTATGGCTACACCTTC. This sequence encodes CASISGGQGDYGYTF.

V usage is TRBV7-9 and J usage is TRBJ1-2, with 7 bases lining up with TRBD1. Trimming cost V 4 bases and J 7 bases; bases outside gene matches: 6. The CDR3 has 13 residues. Germline-derived CDR1 and CDR2 are SEHNR and FQNEAQ (reference sequence). The CDR3 sequence: CASSYKQGFGYTF. CDR3 nucleotide sequence: TGTGCCAGCAGCTATAAACAGGGGTTTGGCTACACCTTC.

This clone appeared a few times. Given a far larger clone just one base away, this is likely a sequencing read error. This chain connects TRBV14 to TRBJ2-7, with D uncertain. Germline CDR1 is SGHDN and CDR2 is FVKESK. Trimming cost V 5 bases and J 3 bases, with 5 bases left between them. The CDR3 covers 11 residues. In nucleotides, the CDR3 is TGTGCCAGCAGCTCATACTACGAGCAGTACTTC. Protein product: CASSSYYEQYF. Together with reference TRBV14 and TRBJ2-7, the CDR3 gives the full variable domain: EAGVTQFPSHSVIEKGQTVTLRCDPISGHDNLYWYRRVMGKEIKFLLHFVKESKQDESGMPNNRFLAERTGGTYSTLKVQPAELEDSGVYFCASSSYYEQYFGPGTRLTVT.

V and J are TRBV7-2 and TRBJ1-2; the match to TRBD1 covers 8 bases. Trimming took 5 bases from V and 7 from J; bases not matched to a gene: 3. The CDR3 consists of 12 residues. Per the germline V gene, CDR1 is SGHTA and CDR2 is FQGNSA. CDR3 protein: CASSLDRAGYTF. The CDR3 region has the DNA TGTGCCAGCAGCCTGGACAGGGCTGGCTACACCTTC.

The chain carries TRBV7-3 and TRBJ1-1, with TRBD1 matching over 7 bases. The CDR3 sequence is 14 residues long. Germline V gives CDR1 SGHTA, CDR2 FQGTGA. V was pared by 4 bases and J by 7 bases, with 9 bases of the junction left unmatched. As DNA, the CDR3 is TGTGCCAGCAGCTACAACCAGGGGGACGGTGAAGCTTTCTTT. The encoded protein is CASSYNQGDGEAFF.

The table lists this clone with a count of one. The rearrangement joins TRBV4-3 to TRBJ2-1; 11 nucleotides agree with TRBD2. The CDR3 runs 18 residues. J gave up 9 bases and V 0 bases, and 13 bases lay outside the gene matches. CDR1 is LGHNA and CDR2 is YSLEER in the germline V gene. This CDR3 reads CASSQDLTSGTTGPEQFF. The CDR3 DNA follows: TGCGCCAGCAGCCAAGATTTGACTAGCGGGACCACAGGTCCTGAGCAGTTCTTC.

In its sample, this clone was seen a few times. The genes are TRBV7-2 and TRBJ2-5; possibly TRBD1 or TRBD2 for D (5 bases each). The CDR3 is made up of 15 amino acids. Germline CDR1 SGHTA, CDR2 FQGNSA. Trimming removed 5 bases at V and 4 bases at J, with 17 bases between. CDR3 nucleotides: TGTGCCAGCAGCCAAAGGATGGCAGGGACAGAGACCCAGTACTTC. Translating it yields CASSQRMAGTETQYF.

This clone has a handful of counts. The rearrangement uses TRBV19 and TRBJ2-1, with TRBD1 matching over 7 bases. Germline V gives CDR1 LNHDA, CDR2 SQIVND (reference sequence). CDR3 size: 17 residues. With 5 bases clipped from V and 0 bases from J, the junction kept 10 bases outside the gene matches. This CDR3 is CASSGSRTGVSYNEQFF. The CDR3 nucleotides are TGTGCCAGTAGTGGATCCCGGACAGGCGTCTCCTACAATGAGCAGTTCTTC.